This entry lists 8 T cell receptor beta chains sequenced from one sample in a study of blood T cell repertoires in COVID-19 (TCRdb year 2020). Preparation of the library involved the immunoSEQ multiplex PCR assay. Held by TCRdb, this immuneACCESS table contains in-frame sequences only and omits some clones. Under half of the omission traces to an unresolved V gene where checked; the cause of the rest is unknown. The sample profile shows about 150,000 clones; more than 75% of them were found once. Under 2.5% of the sample rests with the top ten. Material: peripheral blood. All receptors derive from a man in his 70s with acute or convalescent COVID-19.

The chain has TRBV28 and TRBJ2-7; 13 positions match TRBD2. V lost 0 bases and J lost 4; bases outside the gene matches: 3. The CDR3 contains 16 residues. Germline V CDR1 and CDR2: MDHEN, SYDVKM. The chain's CDR3 is CASSLWGTSGNYEQYF. Here the CDR3 DNA reads TGTGCCAGCAGTTTATGGGGGACTAGCGGGAATTACGAGCAGTACTTC.

This chain links TRBV7-2 with TRBJ2-5, with a possible D match to TRBD2 (5 bases). V gave up 5 bases and J gave up 3 bases, with 19 bases separating them. CDR1 and CDR2 from the germline V gene are SGHTA and FQGNSA. There are 16 residues in the CDR3. The CDR3 sequence is CASSPTYGWGEETQYF. In DNA form, the CDR3 reads TGTGCCAGCAGCCCAACCTACGGCTGGGGAGAAGAGACCCAGTACTTC.

This clone was counted once. This chain joins TRBV28 and TRBJ1-3; D unclear. This CDR3 is built from 14 residues. Per the germline V gene, CDR1 is MDHEN and CDR2 is SYDVKM. V dropped 3 bases and J dropped 0 bases, with 6 bases sitting between them. The CDR3 loop reads CASSFLLSGNTIYF. The CDR3 DNA reads as TGTGCCAGCAGTTTTCTCCTCTCTGGAAACACCATATATTTT. The whole variable domain, remainder taken from reference TRBV28 and TRBJ1-3, is DVKVTQSSRYLVKRTGEKVFLECVQDMDHENMFWYRQDPGLGLRLIYFSYDVKMKEKGDIPEGYSVSREKKERFSLILESASTNQTSMYLCASSFLLSGNTIYFGEGSWLTVV.

This chain links TRBV30 with TRBJ1-1; 9 bases match TRBD1. CDR1 is GTSNPN and CDR2 is SVGIG in the germline V gene (reference sequence). This CDR3 has 16 residues. J was trimmed by 6 bases and V by 4 bases; bases with no gene match: 15. CDR3 protein: CAWTAGQGIRGAEAFF. The CDR3 coding sequence is TGTGCCTGGACCGCGGGACAGGGTATTCGGGGCGCTGAAGCTTTCTTT.

The V and J genes are TRBV18 and TRBJ2-7, with TRBD1 identical over 8 bases. Germline loops: CDR1 KGHSH, CDR2 LQKENI. The trim removed 3 bases at V and 5 bases at J, leaving 6 bases unmatched. The CDR3 has 14 amino acids. The CDR3 DNA reads as TGTGCCAGCTCACCCGGGGACAGGTCCAACGAGCAGTACTTC. Its protein product is CASSPGDRSNEQYF.

The chain links TRBV7-9 to TRBJ2-6, with a tentative D call TRBD2 (5 bases). Trimming stripped 3 bases from V and 0 bases from J, with 15 bases between. This CDR3 has 18 amino acids. Germline CDR1 SEHNR, CDR2 FQNEAQ (reference sequence). In nucleotides, the CDR3 is TGTGCCAGCAGCTTCTCTGCGGGCAGGTACTCTGGGGCCAACGTCCTGACTTTC. Translation: CASSFSAGRYSGANVLTF.

This chain joins TRBV5-8 and TRBJ2-3; D is unclear. This CDR3 has 16 residues. The V gene's germline CDR1 is SGHTS and CDR2 YDEGEE. Trimming removed 4 bases from V and 1 base from J, with 16 bases in between. The CDR3 DNA reads TGTGCCAGCAGCGCCCGAACGTCCCTAGGCACAGATACGCAGTATTTT. It codes for CASSARTSLGTDTQYF.

The chain links TRBV27 to TRBJ2-7; 9 bases align to TRBD1. From germline, CDR1 is MNHEY and CDR2 SMNVEV (reference sequence). CDR3 length: 14 residues. With V trimmed by 6 bases and J by 4 bases, 7 bases remained unmatched. The CDR3 region is CASSQTGGGYEQYF. The CDR3 region has the DNA TGTGCCAGCAGCCAGACAGGGGGGGGATACGAGCAGTACTTC.